The rows below give T cell receptor beta chains drawn from one sample of a study of pediatric ulcerative colitis. Assay: immunoSEQ multiplex PCR; the TCRdb copy retains only in-frame clones and omits some. The sample has around 64,000 clones; about nine tenths are singletons. The specimen sequenced was blood. These receptors originate from a boy between 10 and 17 years old with severe ulcerative colitis. The CDR3 runs from the conserved cysteine through the conserved F or W. Fields, in order: D gene, CDR3 length, V gene, J gene, clone size, CDR3 protein, CDR3 DNA. A D gene is named only where the DNA matches it firmly. Some rows have no size entry. The others give once, few or many, or a class for an expanded clone.

D gene: TRBD1; CDR3 length: 13; V gene: TRBV2; J gene: TRBJ2-7; clone size: .; CDR3 protein: CASSDRGLYEQYF; CDR3 DNA: TGTGCCAGCAGCGACAGGGGGCTCTACGAGCAGTACTTC
D gene: .; CDR3 length: 15; V gene: TRBV11-2; J gene: TRBJ2-2; clone size: once; CDR3 protein: CASSLRGLDTGELFF; CDR3 DNA: TGTGCCAGCAGCTTAAGGGGTTTGGACACCGGGGAGCTGTTTTTT
D gene: TRBD2; CDR3 length: 15; V gene: TRBV27; J gene: TRBJ2-7; clone size: .; CDR3 protein: CASRDKAGSSYEQYF; CDR3 DNA: TGTGCCAGCAGGGATAAAGCGGGAAGCTCCTACGAGCAGTACTTC
D gene: .; CDR3 length: 16; V gene: TRBV2; J gene: TRBJ1-4; clone size: .; CDR3 protein: CASSEIFNQADEKLFF; CDR3 DNA: TGTGCCAGCAGTGAAATTTTTAACCAGGCGGATGAAAAACTGTTTTTT
D gene: .; CDR3 length: 15; V gene: TRBV6-5; J gene: TRBJ1-5; clone size: .; CDR3 protein: CASSYSRGSNQPQHF; CDR3 DNA: TGTGCCAGCAGTTACTCTCGGGGGAGCAATCAGCCCCAGCATTTT
D gene: .; CDR3 length: 16; V gene: TRBV5-4; J gene: TRBJ2-1; clone size: .; CDR3 protein: CASSFLVAGSYNEQFF; CDR3 DNA: TGTGCCAGCAGCTTTCTCGTGGCGGGCTCCTACAATGAGCAGTTCTTC
D gene: TRBD2; CDR3 length: 15; V gene: TRBV13; J gene: TRBJ2-1; clone size: .; CDR3 protein: CASSQLAGDEGEQFF; CDR3 DNA: TGTGCCAGCAGCCAATTAGCGGGAGACGAGGGTGAGCAGTTCTTC
D gene: TRBD2; CDR3 length: 16; V gene: TRBV5-6; J gene: TRBJ2-1; clone size: .; CDR3 protein: CASSGISGLAANEQFF; CDR3 DNA: TGTGCCAGCAGCGGGATTTCGGGACTAGCGGCTAATGAGCAGTTCTTC
D gene: .; CDR3 length: 15; V gene: TRBV6-1; J gene: TRBJ2-7; clone size: .; CDR3 protein: CASSERPGSSYEQYF; CDR3 DNA: TGTGCCAGCAGTGAGCGTCCGGGAAGCTCCTACGAGCAGTACTTC
D gene: .; CDR3 length: 14; V gene: TRBV9; J gene: TRBJ1-1; clone size: once; CDR3 protein: CASSVGGKATEAFF; CDR3 DNA: TGTGCCAGCAGCGTAGGAGGGAAGGCTACTGAAGCTTTCTTT
D gene: TRBD2; CDR3 length: 14; V gene: TRBV25-1; J gene: TRBJ2-7; clone size: .; CDR3 protein: CASSALADSYEQYF; CDR3 DNA: TGTGCCAGCAGTGCCCTAGCGGACTCCTACGAGCAGTACTTC
D gene: TRBD1; CDR3 length: 14; V gene: TRBV5-1; J gene: TRBJ2-7; clone size: .; CDR3 protein: CASRGTGGSDEQYF; CDR3 DNA: TGCGCCAGCAGGGGGACAGGGGGTTCGGACGAGCAGTACTTC
D gene: TRBD2; CDR3 length: 18; V gene: TRBV5-4; J gene: TRBJ2-1; clone size: .; CDR3 protein: CASNGLTTSGRVYNEQFF; CDR3 DNA: TGTGCCAGCAATGGTTTGACGACTAGCGGGAGGGTATACAATGAGCAGTTCTTC
D gene: TRBD1; CDR3 length: 14; V gene: TRBV7-2; J gene: TRBJ2-7; clone size: once; CDR3 protein: CASSFSGQSYEQYF; CDR3 DNA: TGTGCCAGCAGCTTCTCGGGACAGAGCTACGAGCAGTACTTC
D gene: TRBD2; CDR3 length: 16; V gene: TRBV18; J gene: TRBJ2-3; clone size: .; CDR3 protein: CASSPLAGGPTDTQYF; CDR3 DNA: TGTGCCAGCTCACCTCTAGCGGGAGGCCCCACAGATACGCAGTATTTT
D gene: TRBD2; CDR3 length: 17; V gene: TRBV5-1; J gene: TRBJ2-1; clone size: .; CDR3 protein: CASSPLGLADSYNEQFF; CDR3 DNA: TGCGCCAGCAGCCCGCTAGGACTAGCGGATTCGTACAATGAGCAGTTCTTC
D gene: .; CDR3 length: 14; V gene: TRBV7-9; J gene: TRBJ2-5; clone size: .; CDR3 protein: CASSLALVGETQYF; CDR3 DNA: TGTGCCAGCAGCTTAGCGCTTGTGGGGGAGACCCAGTACTTC
D gene: .; CDR3 length: 16; V gene: TRBV1; J gene: TRBJ2-5; clone size: .; CDR3 protein: CTSSQETSGVGGTQYF; CDR3 DNA: TGCACCAGCAGCCAAGAAACTAGCGGGGTGGGTGGGACCCAGTACTTC
D gene: TRBD2; CDR3 length: 16; V gene: TRBV7-9; J gene: TRBJ2-1; clone size: .; CDR3 protein: CASSHTGTSGWNEQFF; CDR3 DNA: TGTGCCAGCAGCCACACCGGGACTAGCGGATGGAATGAGCAGTTCTTC
D gene: .; CDR3 length: 14; V gene: TRBV14; J gene: TRBJ2-4; clone size: .; CDR3 protein: CASSPPHRMDIQYF; CDR3 DNA: TGTGCCAGCAGCCCTCCCCACAGGATGGACATTCAGTACTTC
D gene: .; CDR3 length: 15; V gene: TRBV5-1; J gene: TRBJ2-2; clone size: .; CDR3 protein: CASSLDGELFLELFF; CDR3 DNA: TGCGCCAGCAGCTTGGACGGGGAGCTGTTTCTGGAGCTGTTTTTT
D gene: TRBD1; CDR3 length: 14; V gene: TRBV6-6; J gene: TRBJ2-7; clone size: .; CDR3 protein: CASTLQGAGYEQYF; CDR3 DNA: TGTGCCAGCACCCTACAGGGGGCTGGGTACGAGCAGTACTTC
D gene: .; CDR3 length: 14; V gene: TRBV10-3; J gene: TRBJ2-5; clone size: .; CDR3 protein: CAISESNLQETQYF; CDR3 DNA: TGTGCCATCAGTGAGTCAAACCTCCAAGAGACCCAGTACTTC
D gene: TRBD2; CDR3 length: 16; V gene: TRBV7-9; J gene: TRBJ2-3; clone size: .; CDR3 protein: CASSRDGGRQTDTQYF; CDR3 DNA: TGTGCCAGCAGCCGGGACGGCGGGAGACAGACAGATACGCAGTATTTT
D gene: .; CDR3 length: 15; V gene: TRBV7-9; J gene: TRBJ2-3; clone size: .; CDR3 protein: CASSSRLESTDTQYF; CDR3 DNA: TGTGCCAGCAGCTCCCGACTGGAGAGCACAGATACGCAGTATTTT
D gene: .; CDR3 length: 13; V gene: TRBV4-1; J gene: TRBJ1-6; clone size: .; CDR3 protein: CASAGVHNSPLHF; CDR3 DNA: TGCGCCAGTGCAGGGGTACATAATTCACCCCTCCACTTT
D gene: .; CDR3 length: 11; V gene: TRBV19; J gene: TRBJ2-7; clone size: few; CDR3 protein: CASSWGYEQYF; CDR3 DNA: TGTGCCAGTAGTTGGGGGTACGAGCAGTACTTC